This TCR beta chain was found in a study of T cell repertoires in cytomegalovirus infection. The CDR3 has 14 residues. V gave up 5 bases and J gave up 5 bases, with 13 bases separating them. Germline CDR1 reads SGHTA; CDR2 reads FQGNSA. This clonotype was recorded at least ten times. Its antigen is still unknown. Using its own MiXCR run on the reads, TCRdb lists one record per CDR3 protein. The profile shows roughly 860,000 distinct CDR3 sequences, roughly 33% of them singletons. Sequenced material: cultured CD8+ T cells from PBMCs, taken from culture after CMV antigen stimulation. This receptor was obtained from a human donor in good health (CMV status not recorded). Some clones in this sample may be carry-over from other donors' samples. The J gene is TRBJ2-1, the V gene TRBV7-2; no definite D call. Here the CDR3 reads CASSPPSYDNEQFF. Here the CDR3 DNA reads TGTGCCAGCAGCCCTCCTTCGTACGACAATGAGCAGTTCTTC.